This T cell receptor beta chain was sequenced during a study of long-term antiretroviral therapy in people with HIV. Worth noting for this clone: The antigen remains unidentified.

Survey-level resolution applied to immunoSEQ assay v3.0. Per-sample TRB depth target: about 40,000-50,000 T-cell genomes. Some clones are missing from TCRdb's copy, which holds only in-frame ones; the method was immunoSEQ multiplex PCR. The sample carries about 48,000 clones, about 80% recorded once. Study observations and caveats: Blood draws took place between the mid-2000s and the late 2010s and possibly involved older ART regimens.

The J segment lost 0 bases and the V segment lost 5 bases, leaving 5 bases of the junction unmatched. The germline gives CDR1 SGHDN, CDR2 FVKESK. This CDR3 region has 16 residues. Sample: unsorted PBMCs, taken 0.8 years after starting antiretroviral therapy. This chain joins TRBV14 and TRBJ1-4; 8 nucleotides line up with TRBD1. The sequence derives from a woman between 18 and 29 years old with HIV. CDR3 region: CASSETGDPTNEKLFF. The CDR3 DNA reads TGTGCCAGCAGCGAGACAGGGGACCCAACTAATGAAAAACTGTTTTTT.